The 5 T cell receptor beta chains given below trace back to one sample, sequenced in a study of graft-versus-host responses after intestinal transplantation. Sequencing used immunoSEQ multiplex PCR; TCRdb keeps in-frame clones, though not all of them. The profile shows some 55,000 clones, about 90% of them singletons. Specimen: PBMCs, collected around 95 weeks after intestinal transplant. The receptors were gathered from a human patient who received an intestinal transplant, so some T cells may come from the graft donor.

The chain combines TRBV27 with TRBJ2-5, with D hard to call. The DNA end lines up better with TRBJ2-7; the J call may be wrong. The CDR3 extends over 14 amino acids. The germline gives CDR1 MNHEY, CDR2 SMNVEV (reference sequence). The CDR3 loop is CASSLSLQPDEQYF. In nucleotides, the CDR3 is TGTGCCAGCAGTTTATCGCTGCAGCCAGACGAGCAGTACTTC.

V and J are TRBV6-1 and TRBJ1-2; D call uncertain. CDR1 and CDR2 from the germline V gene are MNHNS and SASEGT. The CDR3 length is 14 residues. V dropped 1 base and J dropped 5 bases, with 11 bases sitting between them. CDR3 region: CASSEVAEGYGYTF. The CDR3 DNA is TGTGCCAGCAGTGAAGTGGCCGAGGGATATGGCTACACCTTC.

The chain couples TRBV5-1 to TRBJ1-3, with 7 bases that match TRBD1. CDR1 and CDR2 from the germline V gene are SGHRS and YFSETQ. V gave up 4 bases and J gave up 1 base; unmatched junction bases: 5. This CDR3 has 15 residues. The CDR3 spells CASSIGTASGNTIYF. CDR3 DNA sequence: TGCGCCAGCAGCATCGGGACAGCTTCTGGAAACACCATATATTTT.

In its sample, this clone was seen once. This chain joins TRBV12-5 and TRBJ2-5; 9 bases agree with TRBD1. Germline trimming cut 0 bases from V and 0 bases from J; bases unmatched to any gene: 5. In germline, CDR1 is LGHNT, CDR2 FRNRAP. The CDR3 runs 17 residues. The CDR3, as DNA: TGTGCTAGTGGTTTGGTACTGGGACAGGGAAACCAAGAGACCCAGTACTTC. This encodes CASGLVLGQGNQETQYF. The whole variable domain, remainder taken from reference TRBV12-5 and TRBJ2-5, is DARVTQTPRHKVTEMGQEVTMRCQPILGHNTVFWYRQTMMQGLELLAYFRNRAPLDDSGMPKDRFSAEMPDATLATLKIQPSEPRDSAVYFCASGLVLGQGNQETQYFGPGTRLLVL.

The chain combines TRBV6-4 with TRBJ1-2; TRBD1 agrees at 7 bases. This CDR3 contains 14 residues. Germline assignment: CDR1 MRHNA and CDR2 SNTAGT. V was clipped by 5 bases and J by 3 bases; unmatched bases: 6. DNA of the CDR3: TGTGCCAGCAGTCGGACAGGAAAAGACTATGGCTACACCTTC. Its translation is CASSRTGKDYGYTF.